This T cell receptor (beta chain) is from a study of human T cells and chemical hapten exposure. Across the study: Doses of diphenylcyclopropenone went to the patients' scalps weekly throughout the roughly 24-week study.

There are many counts of this clonotype. What it binds is not known. TCRdb reprocessed the RACE reads with MiXCR, giving one entry per CDR3 protein. Among about 120,000 distinct CDR3 sequences listed, less than 15% were seen once. Time point of the sample: pre-sensitization, week 0. Treatment of the sample: therapeutic diphenylcyclopropenone sensitization with weekly scalp DPC. CDR3 length equals 16 residues. V shed 5 bases and J 4 bases; nucleotides not matched to a gene: 10. CDR1 is SGHAT and CDR2 is FQDESV in the germline V gene (reference sequence). Findings of the study overall: Counts of TCRs expanded at PT1 correlated positively with patch test score.

The sample was whole blood, taken in connection with sensitization to the hapten diphenylcyclopropenone (DPC). The chain uses TRBV11-1 and TRBJ1-2, with 10 bases that match TRBD1. This TCR was sampled from a woman aged 18-29 years with alopecia areata. Some clones in this sample may be carry-over from other donors' samples. The CDR3 is CASSGRDRGASYGYTF. CDR3 nucleotide sequence: TGTGCCAGCAGCGGACGGGACAGGGGAGCTTCCTATGGCTACACCTTC.